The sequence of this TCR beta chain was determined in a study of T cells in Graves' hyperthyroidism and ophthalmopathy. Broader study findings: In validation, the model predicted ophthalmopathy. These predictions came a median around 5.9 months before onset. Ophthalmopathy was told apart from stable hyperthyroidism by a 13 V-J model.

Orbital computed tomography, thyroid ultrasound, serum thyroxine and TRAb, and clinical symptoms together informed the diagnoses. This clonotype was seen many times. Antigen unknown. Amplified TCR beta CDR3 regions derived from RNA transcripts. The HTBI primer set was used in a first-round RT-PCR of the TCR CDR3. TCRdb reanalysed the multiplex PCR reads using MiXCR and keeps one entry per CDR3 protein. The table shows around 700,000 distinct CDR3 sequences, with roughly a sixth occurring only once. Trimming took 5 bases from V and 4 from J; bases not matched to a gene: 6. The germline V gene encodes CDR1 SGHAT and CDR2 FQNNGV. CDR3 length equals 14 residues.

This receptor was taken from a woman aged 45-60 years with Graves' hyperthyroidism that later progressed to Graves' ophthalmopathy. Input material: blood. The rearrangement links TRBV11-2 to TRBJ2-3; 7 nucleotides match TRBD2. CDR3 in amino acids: CASSQSRGADTQYF. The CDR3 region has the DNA TGTGCCAGCAGCCAAAGCCGGGGGGCAGATACGCAGTATTTT.